This T cell receptor (beta chain) was obtained from a study of CD8+ T cells in alopecia areata. Study-wide results and caveats: One nonresponder leaves baseline CD8+ expansion's link to response uncertain.

About this clone: What it binds is unknown.

As for treatment: oral pan-JAK inhibitor, 5-10 mg twice daily. Alopecia areata patients provided lesional scalp punch biopsies and peripheral blood. cDNA reverse transcribed from extracted RNA served as the sequencing template. Data came from immunoSEQ multiplex PCR; TCRdb stores just in-frame clones and leaves some out. This repertoire shows fewer than 150,000 clones, roughly 60% found once; its top ten account for around 30%. The source was CD8+ T cells sorted from blood, collected at week 4, from a patient treated with tofacitinib. The clonotype comes from a human donor with alopecia areata.

The CDR3 sequence: CASSVDLNSIYGYTF. The CDR3 DNA follows: TGTGCCAGCAGCGTAGATCTTAACAGCATCTATGGCTACACCTTC. The V and J genes are TRBV9 and TRBJ1-2; D is uncertain. CDR3 size: 15 residues. Germline CDR1 SGDLS, CDR2 YYNGEE. V was clipped by 0 bases and J by 4 bases, with 13 bases between them.